The present T cell receptor beta chain was sequenced within a study of T cells in Graves' hyperthyroidism and ophthalmopathy. At the level of the study: Peripheral blood was drawn at first diagnosis, prior to all treatment.

Trimming cost V 2 bases and J 4 bases; bases outside gene matches: 4. This CDR3 has 15 amino acids. Looked up from germline, CDR1 is SGHTA and CDR2 is FQGTGA. Those with hyperthyroidism were 18 to 65 years old, newly diagnosed, and ill for under 2 months. The study excluded patients with uncontrolled infection, other autoimmune disease, pregnancy or lactation. This clonotype was counted between two and nine times. RNA transcripts provided the source from which TCR beta CDR3 regions were amplified. Initially, a first-round RT-PCR of the TCR CDR3 employed the HTBI primer set. Using its own MiXCR run on the multiplex PCR reads, TCRdb lists one record per CDR3 protein. The sample contains a few hundred thousand distinct CDR3 sequences, about 15% of which appear only once.

This chain links TRBV7-3 with TRBJ2-1, with 8 bases aligning to TRBD2. The receptor's source is a woman between 25 and 40 years old with Graves' hyperthyroidism. Sequenced: blood. CDR3 loop: CASSLGLAQYNEQFF. The DNA of the CDR3 is TGTGCCAGCAGCTTAGGACTAGCCCAATACAATGAGCAGTTCTTC.